This T cell receptor (beta chain) was found in a study of blood T cell repertoires in COVID-19. The method was immunoSEQ multiplex PCR; TCRdb's version includes in-frame clones alone and lacks a portion of them. The table includes a few hundred thousand clones, around nine tenths detected once. Germline V lookup: CDR1 MGHRA, CDR2 YSYEKL. CDR3 size: 16 residues. J lost 8 bases, V lost 4 bases, and 8 bases had no gene match. The sample consisted of peripheral blood. V and J are TRBV4-1 and TRBJ2-1; 13 bases are a match to TRBD2. The clonotype originates from a young man with COVID-19, enrolled during active disease. The CDR3 sequence is CASSLPRTSGGYEQFF. CDR3 nucleotides: TGCGCCAGCAGCCTCCCCAGGACTAGCGGGGGTTATGAGCAGTTCTTC.